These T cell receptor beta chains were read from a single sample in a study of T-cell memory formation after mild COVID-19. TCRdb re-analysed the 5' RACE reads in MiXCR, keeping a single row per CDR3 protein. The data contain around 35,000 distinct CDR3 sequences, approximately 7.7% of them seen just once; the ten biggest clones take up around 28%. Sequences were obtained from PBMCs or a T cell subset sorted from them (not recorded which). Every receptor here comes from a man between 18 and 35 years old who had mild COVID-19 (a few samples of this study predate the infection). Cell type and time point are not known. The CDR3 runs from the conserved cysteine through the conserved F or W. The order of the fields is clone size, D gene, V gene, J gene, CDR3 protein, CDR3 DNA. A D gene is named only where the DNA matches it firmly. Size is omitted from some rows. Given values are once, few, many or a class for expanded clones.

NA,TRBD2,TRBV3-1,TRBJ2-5,CASSQVLAGGISETQYF,TGTGCCAGCAGCCAAGTTCTGGCGGGGGGCATTTCAGAGACCCAGTACTTC
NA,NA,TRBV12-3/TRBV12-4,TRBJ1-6,CASSATRVSPLHF,TGTGCCAGCAGTGCCACCCGGGTCTCACCCCTCCACTTT
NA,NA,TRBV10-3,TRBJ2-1,CAIRGGRLNEQFF,TGTGCCATCAGGGGAGGCCGCCTCAATGAGCAGTTCTTC
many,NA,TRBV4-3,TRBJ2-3,CASSQGRDRRRGDTQYF,TGCGCCAGCAGCCAGGGTAGGGACCGTCGGAGGGGAGATACGCAGTATTTT
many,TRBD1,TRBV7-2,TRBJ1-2,CASSAGQGYGYTF,TGTGCCAGCAGCGCCGGACAGGGCTATGGCTACACCTTC
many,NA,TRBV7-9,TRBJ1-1,CASSPGWGLNTEAFF,TGTGCCAGCAGCCCCGGCTGGGGCCTGAACACTGAAGCTTTCTTT
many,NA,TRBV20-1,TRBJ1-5,CSAGGEFRMHF,TGCAGTGCTGGAGGGGAATTTCGAATGCATTTT
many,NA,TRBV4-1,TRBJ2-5,CASSQEETQYF,TGCGCCAGCAGCCAAGAAGAGACCCAGTACTTC
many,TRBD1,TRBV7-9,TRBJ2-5,CASTPGQGFVRRETQYF,TGTGCCAGCACACCGGGACAGGGCTTTGTTCGGCGGGAGACCCAGTACTTC
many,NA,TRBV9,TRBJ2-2,CASSVAGSITGELFF,TGTGCCAGCAGCGTAGCCGGCAGTATCACCGGGGAGCTGTTTTTT
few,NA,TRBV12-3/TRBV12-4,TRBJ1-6,CASSGTGYNSPLHF,TGTGCCAGCAGTGGAACAGGTTATAATTCACCCCTCCACTTT
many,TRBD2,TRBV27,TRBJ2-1,CASRTSGGSQQFF,TGTGCCAGCAGGACTAGCGGGGGGTCCCAGCAGTTCTTC
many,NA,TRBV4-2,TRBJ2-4,CASSQEIQANIQYF,TGTGCCAGCAGCCAAGAGATTCAGGCGAACATTCAGTACTTC
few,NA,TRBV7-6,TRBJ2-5,CASSFTRTTPTQYF,TGTGCCAGCAGCTTCACACGGACTACCCCAACCCAGTACTTC
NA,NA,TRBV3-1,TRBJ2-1,CASSPRENEQFF,TGTGCCAGCAGCCCCCGGGAAAATGAGCAGTTCTTC
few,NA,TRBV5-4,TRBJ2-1,CASSLSSGGPREQFF,TGTGCCAGCAGCTTGTCCTCCGGGGGGCCTAGGGAGCAGTTCTTC
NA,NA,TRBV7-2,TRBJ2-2,CANEQDLNTGELFF,TGTGCCAACGAACAGGATCTGAACACCGGGGAGCTGTTTTTT
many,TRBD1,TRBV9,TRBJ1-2,CASSVEGQGLLGYTF,TGTGCCAGCAGCGTAGAAGGACAGGGCCTCCTTGGCTACACCTTC
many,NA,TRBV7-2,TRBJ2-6,CASSFSGSGANVLTF,TGTGCCAGCAGCTTCTCCGGCTCTGGGGCCAACGTCCTGACTTTC
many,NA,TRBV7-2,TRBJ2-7,CASSSFPRGSSYEQYF,TGTGCCAGCAGCTCATTTCCCCGGGGTAGCTCCTACGAGCAGTACTTC
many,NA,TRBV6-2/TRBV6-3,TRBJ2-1,CASNRRYNEQFF,TGTGCCAGCAACCGGCGGTACAATGAGCAGTTCTTC
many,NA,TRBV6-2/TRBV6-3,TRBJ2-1,CASSYSRGAFEFF,TGTGCCAGCAGTTACTCCAGGGGGGCCTTTGAGTTCTTC
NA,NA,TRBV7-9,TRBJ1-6,CASSSNRALDSPLHF,TGTGCCAGCAGCTCGAACAGGGCATTGGATTCACCCCTCCACTTT
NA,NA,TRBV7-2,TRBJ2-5,CASSSPKGETQYF,TGTGCCAGCAGCTCCCCCAAGGGGGAGACCCAGTACTTC
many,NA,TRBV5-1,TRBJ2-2,CASSLQITGELFF,TGCGCCAGCAGCTTACAGATTACCGGGGAGCTGTTTTTT
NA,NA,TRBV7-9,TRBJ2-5,CASSPPQGAETQYF,TGTGCCAGCAGCCCCCCCCAGGGAGCGGAGACCCAGTACTTC
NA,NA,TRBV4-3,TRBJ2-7,CASSQGRSVKSYEQYF,TGCGCCAGCAGCCAAGGTCGCAGCGTCAAAAGTTACGAGCAGTACTTC
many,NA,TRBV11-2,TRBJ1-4,CASSFTGTINEKLFF,TGTGCCAGCAGCTTTACCGGGACAATTAATGAAAAACTGTTTTTT
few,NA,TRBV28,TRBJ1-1,CASSLPSRDMNTEAFF,TGTGCCAGCAGCCTTCCTTCCAGGGATATGAACACTGAAGCTTTCTTT
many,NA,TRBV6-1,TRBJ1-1,CATLGPGGTEAFF,TGTGCCACCCTCGGGCCCGGGGGCACTGAAGCTTTCTTT
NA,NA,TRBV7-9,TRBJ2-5,CASSLRLDEETQYF,TGTGCCAGCAGCTTGAGGCTAGACGAAGAGACCCAGTACTTC
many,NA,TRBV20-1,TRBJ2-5,CSAPRARDETQYF,TGCAGTGCTCCCCGGGCCCGTGATGAGACCCAGTACTTC
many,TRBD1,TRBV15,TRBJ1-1,CATSSTGGTEAFF,TGTGCCACCAGCAGCACAGGGGGTACTGAAGCTTTCTTT
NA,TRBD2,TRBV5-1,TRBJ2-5,CASSLPGGETQYF,TGCGCCAGCAGCCTACCGGGGGGAGAGACCCAGTACTTC
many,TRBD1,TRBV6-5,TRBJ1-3,CASRTGAGNTIYF,TGTGCCAGCAGAACAGGGGCGGGAAACACCATATATTTT
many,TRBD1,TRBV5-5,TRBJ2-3,CATGTGNGADTQYF,TGTGCCACCGGGACAGGGAATGGCGCAGATACGCAGTATTTT
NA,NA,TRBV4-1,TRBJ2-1,CASKPGLGFSYNEQFF,TGCGCCAGCAAGCCAGGGCTGGGGTTCTCCTACAATGAGCAGTTCTTC
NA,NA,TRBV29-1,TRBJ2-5,CSVPEGLARVTQYF,TGCAGCGTTCCTGAAGGGCTAGCAAGGGTGACCCAGTACTTC
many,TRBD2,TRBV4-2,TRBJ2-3,CASSQSRSSGGANTQYF,TGTGCCAGCAGCCAATCCCGGTCCAGCGGGGGGGCAAATACGCAGTATTTT
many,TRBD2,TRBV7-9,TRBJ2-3,CASGPGGGADTQYF,TGTGCCAGCGGCCCGGGCGGGGGGGCAGATACGCAGTATTTT
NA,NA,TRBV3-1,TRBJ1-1,CASSQDPSTGTLPEAFF,TGTGCCAGCAGCCAAGATCCATCCACAGGGACCCTCCCTGAAGCTTTCTTT
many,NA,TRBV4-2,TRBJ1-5,CASSQGLGLGNQPQHF,TGTGCCAGCAGCCAAGGACTGGGGTTAGGCAATCAGCCCCAGCATTTT
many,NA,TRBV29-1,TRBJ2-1,CSVEDLGGSSSYNEQFF,TGCAGCGTTGAAGATCTGGGGGGCTCCAGCTCCTACAATGAGCAGTTCTTC
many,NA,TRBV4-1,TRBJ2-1,CASSPGLLGNEQFF,TGCGCCAGCAGCCCGGGACTCCTGGGCAATGAGCAGTTCTTC
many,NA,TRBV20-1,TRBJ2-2,CSARVAANTGELFF,TGCAGTGCTAGGGTAGCGGCGAACACCGGGGAGCTGTTTTTT
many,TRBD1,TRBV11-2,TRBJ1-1,CASSRTGTDEAFF,TGTGCCAGCAGCCGTACCGGGACAGATGAAGCTTTCTTT
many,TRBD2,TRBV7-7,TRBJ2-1,CASSLGLAGYNEQFF,TGTGCCAGCAGCCTAGGACTAGCGGGCTACAATGAGCAGTTCTTC
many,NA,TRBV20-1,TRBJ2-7,CSARDYQGIYF,TGCAGTGCTAGAGATTATCAGGGGATATACTTC
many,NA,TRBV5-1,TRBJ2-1,CASSLSAGDDEQFF,TGCGCCAGCAGCTTGTCTGCCGGCGACGATGAGCAGTTCTTC
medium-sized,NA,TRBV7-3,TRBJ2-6,CASRPSGANVLTF,TGTGCCAGCAGGCCTTCTGGGGCCAACGTCCTGACTTTC
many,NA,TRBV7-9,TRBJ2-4,CASSLTWRSNIQYF,TGTGCCAGCAGCTTAACATGGCGGTCGAACATTCAGTACTTC
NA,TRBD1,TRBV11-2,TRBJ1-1,CASSRDRSEAFF,TGTGCCAGCAGCCGGGACAGATCTGAAGCTTTCTTT
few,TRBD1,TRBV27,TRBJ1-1,CASSTPGTGRSEAFF,TGTGCCAGCAGTACCCCCGGGACAGGGAGATCTGAAGCTTTCTTT